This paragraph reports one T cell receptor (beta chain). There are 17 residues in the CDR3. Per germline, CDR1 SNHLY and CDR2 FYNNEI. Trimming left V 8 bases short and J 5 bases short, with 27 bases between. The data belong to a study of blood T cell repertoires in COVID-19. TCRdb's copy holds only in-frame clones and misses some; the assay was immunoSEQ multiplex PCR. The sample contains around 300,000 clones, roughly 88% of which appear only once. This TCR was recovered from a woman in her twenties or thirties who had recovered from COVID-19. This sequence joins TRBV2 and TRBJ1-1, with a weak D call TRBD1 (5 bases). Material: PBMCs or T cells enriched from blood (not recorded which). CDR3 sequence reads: CASLEVGGSGQGTEAFF. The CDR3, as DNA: TGTGCCAGCCTGGAAGTAGGAGGGTCAGGACAAGGGACTGAAGCTTTCTTT.